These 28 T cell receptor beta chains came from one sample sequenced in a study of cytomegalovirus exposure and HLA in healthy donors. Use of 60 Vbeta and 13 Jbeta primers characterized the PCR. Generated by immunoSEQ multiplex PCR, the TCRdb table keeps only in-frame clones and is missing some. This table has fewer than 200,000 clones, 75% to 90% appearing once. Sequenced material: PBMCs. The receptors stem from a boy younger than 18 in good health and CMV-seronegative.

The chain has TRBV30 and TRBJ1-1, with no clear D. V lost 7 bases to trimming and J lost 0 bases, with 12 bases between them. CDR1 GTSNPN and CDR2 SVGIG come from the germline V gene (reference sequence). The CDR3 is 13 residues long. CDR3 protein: CASNTGMNTEAFF. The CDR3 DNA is TGTGCCTCAAATACGGGGATGAACACTGAAGCTTTCTTT.

The CDR3: CASSPRTSEDTGELFF. CDR3 nucleotides: TGTGCCAGCAGCCCAAGGACTAGCGAGGACACCGGGGAGCTGTTTTTT. V and J are TRBV7-2 and TRBJ2-2, with 9 positions matching TRBD2. The CDR3 length is 16 residues. V lost 5 bases to trimming and J lost 3 bases; unmatched junction nucleotides: 7. CDR1 and CDR2 (germline): SGHTA, FQGNSA.

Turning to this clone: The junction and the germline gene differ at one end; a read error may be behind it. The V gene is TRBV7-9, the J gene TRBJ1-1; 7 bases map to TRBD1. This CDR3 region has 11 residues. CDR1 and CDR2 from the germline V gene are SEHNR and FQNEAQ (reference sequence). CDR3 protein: CSSSLTGPAFF. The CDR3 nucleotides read TGTTCCAGCAGCTTGACAGGGCCAGCTTTCTTT. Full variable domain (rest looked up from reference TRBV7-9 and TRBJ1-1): DTGVSQNPRHKITKRGQNVTFRCDPISEHNRLYWYRQTLGQGPEFLTYFQNEAQLEKSRLLSDRFSAERPKGSFSTLEIQRTEQGDSAMYLCSSSLTGPAFFGQGTRLTVV.

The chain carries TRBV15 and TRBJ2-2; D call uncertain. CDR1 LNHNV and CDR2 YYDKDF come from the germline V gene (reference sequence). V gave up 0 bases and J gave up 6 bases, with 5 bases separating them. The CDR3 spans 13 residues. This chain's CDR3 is CATSREQAGELFF. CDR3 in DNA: TGTGCCACCAGCAGAGAACAAGCCGGGGAGCTGTTTTTT.

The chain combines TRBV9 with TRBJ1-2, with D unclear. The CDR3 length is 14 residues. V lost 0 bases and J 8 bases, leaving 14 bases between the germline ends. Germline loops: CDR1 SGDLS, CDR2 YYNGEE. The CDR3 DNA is TGTGCCAGCAGCGTAGATGAGGGAGTATACGGCTACACCTTC. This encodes CASSVDEGVYGYTF.

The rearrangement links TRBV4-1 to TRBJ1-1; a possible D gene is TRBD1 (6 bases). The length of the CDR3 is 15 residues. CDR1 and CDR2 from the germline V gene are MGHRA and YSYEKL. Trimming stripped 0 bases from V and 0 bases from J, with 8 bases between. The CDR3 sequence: CASSQEDSMNTEAFF. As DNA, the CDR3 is TGCGCCAGCAGCCAAGAGGACAGCATGAACACTGAAGCTTTCTTT.

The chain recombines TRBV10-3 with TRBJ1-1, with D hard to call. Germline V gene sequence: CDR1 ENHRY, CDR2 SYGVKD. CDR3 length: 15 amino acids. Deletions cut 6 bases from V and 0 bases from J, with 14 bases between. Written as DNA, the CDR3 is TGTGCCATCAGCCTGGAGGCGACGTTGAACACTGAAGCTTTCTTT. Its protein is CAISLEATLNTEAFF.

CDR3 bases: TGTGCCAGCAGCTTAAGCGGTGCAGTGCATGAGCAGTTCTTC. This codes for CASSLSGAVHEQFF. The chain combines TRBV7-3 with TRBJ2-1; D is unclear. Germline loops: CDR1 SGHTA, CDR2 FQGTGA. There are 14 residues in the CDR3. V dropped 1 base and J dropped 8 bases, with 12 bases sitting between them.

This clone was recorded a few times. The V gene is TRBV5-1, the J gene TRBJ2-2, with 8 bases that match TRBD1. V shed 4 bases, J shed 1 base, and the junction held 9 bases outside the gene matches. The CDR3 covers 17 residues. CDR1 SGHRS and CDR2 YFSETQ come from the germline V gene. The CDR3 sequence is CASSPNWTGKNTGELFF. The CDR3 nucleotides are TGCGCCAGCAGCCCGAACTGGACAGGGAAGAACACCGGGGAGCTGTTTTTT. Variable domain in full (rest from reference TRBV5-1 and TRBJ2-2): KAGVTQTPRYLIKTRGQQVTLSCSPISGHRSVSWYQQTPGQGLQFLFEYFSETQRNKGNFPGRFSGRQFSNSRSEMNVSTLELGDSALYLCASSPNWTGKNTGELFFGEGSRLTVL.

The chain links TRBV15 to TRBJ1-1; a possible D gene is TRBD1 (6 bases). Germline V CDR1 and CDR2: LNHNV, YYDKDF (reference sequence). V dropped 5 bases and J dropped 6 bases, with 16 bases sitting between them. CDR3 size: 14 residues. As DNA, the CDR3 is TGTGCCACCAGCGGGCAGGGGTTTGGCGCTGAAGCTTTCTTT. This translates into CATSGQGFGAEAFF.

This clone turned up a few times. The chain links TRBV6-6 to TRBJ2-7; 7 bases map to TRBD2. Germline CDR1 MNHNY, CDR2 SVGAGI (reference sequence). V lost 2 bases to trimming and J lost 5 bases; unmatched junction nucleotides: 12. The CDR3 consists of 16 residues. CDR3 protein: CASSYVGRERGHEQYF. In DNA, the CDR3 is TGTGCCAGCAGTTACGTCGGGCGGGAGAGAGGCCACGAGCAGTACTTC.

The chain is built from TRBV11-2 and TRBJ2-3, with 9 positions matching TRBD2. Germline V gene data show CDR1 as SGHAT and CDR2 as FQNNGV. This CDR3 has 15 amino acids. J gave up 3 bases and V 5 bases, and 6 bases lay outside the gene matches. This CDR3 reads CASSGLSGGTDTQYF. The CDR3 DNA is TGTGCCAGCAGCGGACTAAGCGGGGGGACAGATACGCAGTATTTT.

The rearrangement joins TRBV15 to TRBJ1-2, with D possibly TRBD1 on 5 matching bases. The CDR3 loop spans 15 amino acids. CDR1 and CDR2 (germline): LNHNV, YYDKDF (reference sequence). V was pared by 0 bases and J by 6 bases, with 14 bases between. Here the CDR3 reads CATSRDWGQVHGYTF. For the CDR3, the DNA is TGTGCCACCAGCAGAGATTGGGGCCAAGTCCATGGCTACACCTTC.

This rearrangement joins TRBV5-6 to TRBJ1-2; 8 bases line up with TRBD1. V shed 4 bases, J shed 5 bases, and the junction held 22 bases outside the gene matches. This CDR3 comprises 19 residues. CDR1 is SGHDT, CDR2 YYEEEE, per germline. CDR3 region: CASSPARQGILVLPYGYTF. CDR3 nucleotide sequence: TGTGCCAGCAGCCCAGCTAGACAGGGGATATTAGTTCTCCCTTATGGCTACACCTTC. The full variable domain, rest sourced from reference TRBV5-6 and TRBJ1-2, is DAGVTQSPTHLIKTRGQQVTLRCSPKSGHDTVSWYQQALGQGPQFIFQYYEEEERQRGNFPDRFSGHQFPNYSSELNVNALLLGDSALYLCASSPARQGILVLPYGYTFGSGTRLTVV.

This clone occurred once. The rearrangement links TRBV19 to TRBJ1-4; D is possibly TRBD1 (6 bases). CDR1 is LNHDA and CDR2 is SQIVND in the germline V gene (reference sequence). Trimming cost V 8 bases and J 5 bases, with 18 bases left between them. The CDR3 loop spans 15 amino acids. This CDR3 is CASVNSGGGNEKLFF. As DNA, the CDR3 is TGTGCCAGTGTGAACTCGGGAGGGGGAAATGAAAAACTGTTTTTT.

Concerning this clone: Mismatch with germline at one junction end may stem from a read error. CDR3 protein: CAGSEAGRGEQYF. The CDR3, as DNA: TGCGCCGGCAGTGAGGCCGGGAGAGGCGAGCAGTACTTC. This chain links TRBV10-1 with TRBJ2-7, with D possibly TRBD2 on 6 matching bases. Germline CDR1 reads WNHNN; CDR2 reads SYGVQD (reference sequence). The CDR3 sequence is 13 residues long.

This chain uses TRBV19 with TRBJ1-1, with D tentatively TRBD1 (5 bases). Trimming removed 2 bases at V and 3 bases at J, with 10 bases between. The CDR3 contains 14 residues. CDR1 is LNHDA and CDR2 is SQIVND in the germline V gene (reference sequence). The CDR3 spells CASSIRGRDTEAFF. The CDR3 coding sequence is TGTGCCAGTAGTATAAGGGGCAGGGACACTGAAGCTTTCTTT.

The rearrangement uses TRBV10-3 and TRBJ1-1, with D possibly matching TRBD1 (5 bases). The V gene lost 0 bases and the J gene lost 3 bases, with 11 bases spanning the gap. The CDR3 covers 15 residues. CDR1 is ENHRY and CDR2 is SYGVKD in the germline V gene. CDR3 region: CAISESGRGDTEAFF. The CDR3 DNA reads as TGTGCCATCAGTGAGTCGGGGCGTGGGGACACTGAAGCTTTCTTT.

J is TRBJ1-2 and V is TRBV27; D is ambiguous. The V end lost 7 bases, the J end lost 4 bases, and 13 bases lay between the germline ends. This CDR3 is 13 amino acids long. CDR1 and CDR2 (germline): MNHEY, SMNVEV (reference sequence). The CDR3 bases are TGTGCCAGCACTTCACAGAGAGCCTATGGCTACACCTTC. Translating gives CASTSQRAYGYTF.

The CDR3 region is CAAYIVGARFSPYEQYF. The CDR3 nucleotides read TGTGCCGCCTACATTGTGGGGGCCCGATTCAGCCCCTACGAGCAGTACTTC. The J gene is TRBJ2-7, the V gene TRBV9, with TRBD1 as a possible D gene (6 bases). This CDR3 comprises 17 residues. V shed 10 bases and J shed 2 bases, with 28 bases lying between them. CDR1 is SGDLS and CDR2 is YYNGEE in the germline V gene.

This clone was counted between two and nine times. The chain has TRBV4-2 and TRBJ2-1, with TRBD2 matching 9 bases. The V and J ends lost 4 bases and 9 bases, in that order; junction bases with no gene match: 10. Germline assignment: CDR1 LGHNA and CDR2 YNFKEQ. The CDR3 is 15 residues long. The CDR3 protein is CASSPDSGRTSEQFF. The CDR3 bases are TGTGCCAGCAGCCCCGATAGCGGGAGAACGAGTGAGCAGTTCTTC.

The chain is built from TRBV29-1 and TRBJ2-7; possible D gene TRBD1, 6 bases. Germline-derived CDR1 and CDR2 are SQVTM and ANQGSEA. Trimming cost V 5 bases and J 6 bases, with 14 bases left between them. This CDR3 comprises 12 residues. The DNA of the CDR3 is TGCAGCGTTTTACCCACAGGGACCGAGCAGTACTTC. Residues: CSVLPTGTEQYF.

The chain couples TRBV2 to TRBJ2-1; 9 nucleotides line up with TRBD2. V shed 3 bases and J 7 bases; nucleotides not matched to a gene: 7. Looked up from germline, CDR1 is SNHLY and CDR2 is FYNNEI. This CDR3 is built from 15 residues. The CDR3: CASSEKAGGGNEQFF. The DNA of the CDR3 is TGTGCCAGCAGTGAGAAAGCGGGGGGTGGGAATGAGCAGTTCTTC.

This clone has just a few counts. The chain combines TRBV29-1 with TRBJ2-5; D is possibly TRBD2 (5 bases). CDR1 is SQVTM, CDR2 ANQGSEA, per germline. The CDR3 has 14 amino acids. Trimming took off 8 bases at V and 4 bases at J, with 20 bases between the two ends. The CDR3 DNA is TGCAGCTCCGGCCGGGCCTATGAGGGAGAGACCCAGTACTTC. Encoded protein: CSSGRAYEGETQYF.

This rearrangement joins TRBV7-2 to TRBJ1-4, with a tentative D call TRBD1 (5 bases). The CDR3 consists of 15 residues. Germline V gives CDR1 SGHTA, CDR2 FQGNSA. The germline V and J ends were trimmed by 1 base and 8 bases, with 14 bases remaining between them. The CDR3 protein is CASSLGTGRWEKLFF. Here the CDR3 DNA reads TGTGCCAGCAGCTTAGGAACAGGACGGTGGGAAAAACTGTTTTTT.

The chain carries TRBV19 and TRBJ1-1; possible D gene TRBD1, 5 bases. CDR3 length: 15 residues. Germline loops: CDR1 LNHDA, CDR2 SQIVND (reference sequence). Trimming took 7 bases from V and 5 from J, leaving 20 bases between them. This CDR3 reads CASTGVRGGGTEAFF. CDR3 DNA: TGTGCCAGTACAGGTGTCCGGGGGGGAGGAACTGAAGCTTTCTTT.

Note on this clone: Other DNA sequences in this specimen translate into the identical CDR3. This chain's CDR3 is CASRQGPNYGYTF. For the CDR3, the DNA is TGTGCCAGTCGTCAGGGGCCGAACTATGGCTACACCTTC. The chain employs TRBV6-5 and TRBJ1-2; maybe TRBD1 (6 bases). Germline-derived CDR1 and CDR2 are MNHEY and SVGAGI. The CDR3 runs to 13 residues. V was clipped by 9 bases and J by 2 bases, with 13 bases between them.

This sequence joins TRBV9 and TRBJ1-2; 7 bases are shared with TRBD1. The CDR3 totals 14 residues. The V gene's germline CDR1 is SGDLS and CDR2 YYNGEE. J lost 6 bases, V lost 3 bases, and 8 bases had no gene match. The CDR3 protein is CASSAINRGDGYTF. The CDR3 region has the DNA TGTGCCAGCAGCGCGATAAACAGGGGAGATGGCTACACCTTC. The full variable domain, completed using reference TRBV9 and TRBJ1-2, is DSGVTQTPKHLITATGQRVTLRCSPRSGDLSVYWYQQSLDQGLQFLIQYYNGEERAKGNILERFSAQQFPDLHSELNLSSLELGDSALYFCASSAINRGDGYTFGSGTRLTVV.